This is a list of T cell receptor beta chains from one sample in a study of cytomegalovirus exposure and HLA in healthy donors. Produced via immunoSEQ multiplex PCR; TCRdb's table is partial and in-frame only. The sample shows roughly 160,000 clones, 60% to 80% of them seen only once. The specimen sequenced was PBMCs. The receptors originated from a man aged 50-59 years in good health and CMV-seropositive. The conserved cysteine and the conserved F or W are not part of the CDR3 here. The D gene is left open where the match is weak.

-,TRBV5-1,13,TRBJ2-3,ASSLRGLLTDTQY
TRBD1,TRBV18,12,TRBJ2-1,ASSGTGVYNEQF
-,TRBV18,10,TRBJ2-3,ASSSSGDTQY
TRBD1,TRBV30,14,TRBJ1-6,AWSVGTGTVGSPLH
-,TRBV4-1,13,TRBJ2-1,ASSQVGGLGDEQF
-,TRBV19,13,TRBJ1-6,ASSMSQGGQSPLH
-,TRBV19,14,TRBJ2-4,ASSIPGHLAKNIQY
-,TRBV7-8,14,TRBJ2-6,ASSKTGSSGANVLT
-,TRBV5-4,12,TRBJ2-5,ASSPGGALETQY
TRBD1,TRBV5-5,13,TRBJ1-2,ASSLVRTGGGGYT
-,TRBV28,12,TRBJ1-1,ASSLGAMNTEAF
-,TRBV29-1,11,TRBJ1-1,SVGQARGTEAF
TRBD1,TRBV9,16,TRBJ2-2,ASSAGQAVLANTGELF
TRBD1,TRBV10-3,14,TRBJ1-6,AIRSSDRATTSPLH
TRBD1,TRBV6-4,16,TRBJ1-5,ASSDVSRDRTLNQPQH
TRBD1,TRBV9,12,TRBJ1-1,ASSPHRGNTEAF
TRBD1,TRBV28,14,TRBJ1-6,ASSLRLRGRNSPLH
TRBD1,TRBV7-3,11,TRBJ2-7,ASSIKTGTEQY
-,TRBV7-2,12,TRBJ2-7,ASSLADTGYEQY
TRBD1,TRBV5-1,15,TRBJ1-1,ASSWGTGNLLNTEAF
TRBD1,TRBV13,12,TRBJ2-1,ASRTGTGFNEQF
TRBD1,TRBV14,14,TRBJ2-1,ASSPLGRGRDNEQF
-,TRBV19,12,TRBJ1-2,ASSTWTEFYGYT
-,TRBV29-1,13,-,SVEVVQEVSYEQY
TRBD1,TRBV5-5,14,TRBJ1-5,ASSPTDRGNHQPQH
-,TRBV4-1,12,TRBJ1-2,ASSQDYRDTGYT
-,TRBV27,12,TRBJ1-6,ASSLSAVNSPLH
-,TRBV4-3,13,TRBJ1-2,ASSQDLGGFDGYT
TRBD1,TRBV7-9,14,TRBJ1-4,ASSLGQARLIEKLF
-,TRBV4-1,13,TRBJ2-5,ASSQRDSSGETQY
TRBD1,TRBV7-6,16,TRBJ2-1,ASSTGTGGVLSYNEQF
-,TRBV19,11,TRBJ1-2,ASSTPRVYGYT
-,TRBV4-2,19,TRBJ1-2,ASSQDGGRVTGRGSNYGYT
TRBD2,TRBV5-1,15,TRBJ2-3,ASSELRTSGGPDTQY
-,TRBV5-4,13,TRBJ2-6,ASSLEGSGANVLT
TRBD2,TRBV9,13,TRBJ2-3,ASSVDIAGGYTQY
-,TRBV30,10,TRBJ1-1,AWDNMNTEAF
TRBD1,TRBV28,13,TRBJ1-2,ASTPSSTGFYGYT
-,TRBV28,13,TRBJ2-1,ASSSAGSLGNEQF
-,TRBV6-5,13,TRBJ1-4,ASSYSGGRGEKLF
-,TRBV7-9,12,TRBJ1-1,ASSPTGGNTEAF
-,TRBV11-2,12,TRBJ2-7,ASSTEVGYYEQY